These 13 T cell receptor beta chains were sequenced from one sample in a study of neurological immune-mediated disorders (dated by TCRdb to the late 2010s). Library construction relied on 5' RACE. Data came from an Illumina HiSeq 2500. TCRdb reprocessing: public reads trimmed at Q25 with fastp, clones called with MiXCR, in-frame beta chains kept. Every CDR3 protein is listed once, alongside the most common genes and DNA of its rows. The sample contains roughly 89,000 distinct CDR3 sequences, 2.5% to 3% of them found a single time. Jointly, the top ten make up roughly 1.2% of the sample. Sequenced sample: PBMCs. The source is a woman aged 25 to 39 with multiple sclerosis.

This clonotype was picked up many times. V is TRBV7-9 and J is TRBJ2-1; 7 nucleotides align to TRBD2. V shed 3 bases, J shed 3 bases, and the junction held 23 bases outside the gene matches. This CDR3 is 21 amino acids long. The V gene's germline CDR1 is SEHNR and CDR2 FQNEAQ (reference sequence). This CDR3 reads CASSFNPRSSSGALSYNEQFF. In DNA, the CDR3 is TGTGCCAGCAGCTTTAACCCCAGGTCATCTAGCGGAGCTTTAAGCTACAATGAGCAGTTCTTC.

This clonotype has a count of ten or more. This chain links TRBV7-2 with TRBJ1-5; D might be TRBD1 (6 bases). The V and J ends lost 5 bases and 6 bases respectively, with 11 bases between them. The CDR3 runs 13 residues. CDR1 and CDR2 (germline): SGHTA, FQGNSA. Here the CDR3 DNA reads TGTGCCAGCAGCACGGGGGCCGCTCAGCCCCAGCATTTT. The encoded protein is CASSTGAAQPQHF.

The table lists this clonotype with many counts. This CDR3 is CASSQQWGAFF. CDR3 bases: TGTGCCAGCAGCCAGCAGTGGGGGGCTTTCTTT. V usage is TRBV7-9 and J usage is TRBJ1-1; weak D call: TRBD1 (5 bases). CDR3 length: 11 amino acids. Germline V gives CDR1 SEHNR, CDR2 FQNEAQ (reference sequence). V was pared by 5 bases and J by 11 bases, with 12 bases between.

This clonotype was seen repeatedly, ten times or more. The V call is TRBV18, the J call TRBJ1-2; D perhaps matches TRBD1 (6 bases). CDR3 length equals 13 residues. The germline gives CDR1 KGHSH, CDR2 LQKENI. Deletions cut 0 bases from V and 5 bases from J, with 7 bases between. CDR3: CASSPPQGYGYTF. The CDR3, as DNA: TGTGCCAGCTCACCACCTCAGGGGTATGGCTACACCTTC.

This clonotype was found many times. V is TRBV28 and J is TRBJ1-2; D ambiguous. This CDR3 spans 13 amino acids. V lost 1 base and J 6 bases, leaving 9 bases between the germline ends. Germline V CDR1 and CDR2: MDHEN, SYDVKM. CDR3 DNA sequence: TGTGCCAGCAGTTTATCCGACATTCATGGCTACACCTTC. Amino acids: CASSLSDIHGYTF.

This clonotype was counted only a few times. The V and J genes are TRBV10-3 and TRBJ2-3; maybe TRBD1 (6 bases). Trimming removed 2 bases from V and 4 bases from J, with 10 bases in between. The CDR3 covers 14 residues. CDR1 and CDR2 (germline): ENHRY, SYGVKD. The CDR3 sequence is CAISEGPGADTQYF. The CDR3 DNA follows: TGTGCCATCAGTGAGGGCCCAGGGGCAGATACGCAGTATTTT.

This clonotype has a handful of counts. The chain links TRBV28 to TRBJ1-1; D is ambiguous. V was pared by 6 bases and J by 11 bases, with 16 bases between. The length of the CDR3 is 12 residues. Germline V gene sequence: CDR1 MDHEN, CDR2 SYDVKM. In DNA, the CDR3 is TGTGCCAGCAGCGCGACCGCGTGGTACGCTTTCTTT. Translation gives CASSATAWYAFF.

This clonotype was seen many times. The rearrangement joins TRBV27 to TRBJ2-7; perhaps TRBD1 as D (5 bases). This CDR3 contains 13 residues. CDR1 MNHEY and CDR2 SMNVEV come from the germline V gene (reference sequence). Deletions cut 4 bases from V and 0 bases from J, with 7 bases between. In DNA form, the CDR3 reads TGTGCCAGCAGTTCCAGGGTCTCCTACGAGCAGTACTTC. It translates to CASSSRVSYEQYF.

In this sample, this clonotype turned up many times. V usage is TRBV29-1 and J usage is TRBJ2-3; D unresolved. V lost 3 bases to trimming and J lost 6 bases, with 13 bases between them. Germline CDR1 SQVTM, CDR2 ANQGSEA. The CDR3 runs to 13 residues. The CDR3 here is CSVDGPGADTQYF. CDR3 sequence (DNA): TGCAGCGTTGATGGGCCAGGAGCGGATACGCAGTATTTT.

This clonotype came up many times. DNA for the CDR3: TGTGCCACCAGCAGAGATCAGGCACTAGCGGGAGGACGGCAGTTCTTC. This codes for CATSRDQALAGGRQFF. The chain couples TRBV15 to TRBJ2-1; TRBD2 matches 12 bases. Losses at the gene ends were 0 bases for V and 12 bases for J; bases not matched to a gene: 9. The CDR3 contains 16 residues. Germline values: CDR1 LNHNV, CDR2 YYDKDF (reference sequence).

This clonotype was picked up many times. The rearrangement uses TRBV11-2 and TRBJ2-7; no clear D gene. V shed 5 bases and J shed 5 bases, with 16 bases lying between them. CDR1 is SGHAT and CDR2 is FQNNGV in the germline V gene. This CDR3 is built from 14 residues. CDR3 sequence (DNA): TGTGCCAGCAGCCGTCTCGGGCTTATGAACGAGCAGTACTTC. Protein: CASSRLGLMNEQYF.

In its sample, this clonotype was seen many times. The CDR3 coding sequence is TGTGCCAGCAGCAGAGGAGGGGTCGGCACAGATACGCAGTATTTT. Translated: CASSRGGVGTDTQYF. V gene TRBV7-2 combines with J gene TRBJ2-3; possible D gene TRBD2, 6 bases. V was cut by 5 bases and J by 1 base, with 13 bases left in between. Germline assignment: CDR1 SGHTA and CDR2 FQGNSA. The CDR3 has 15 amino acids.

At least ten counts were recorded for this clonotype. The chain has TRBV6-2 or TRBV6-3 and TRBJ2-5; D gene uncertain. The germline V gene has CDR1 MNHEY and CDR2 SVGEGT. The CDR3 sequence is 13 residues long. Trimming took off 8 bases at V and 0 bases at J, with 10 bases between the two ends. The DNA for the CDR3 is TGTGCCAGCCGGGCGGAGAACCAAGAGACCCAGTACTTC. Translated: CASRAENQETQYF.